Each of the 19 T cell receptor beta chains below was sequenced from the same sample in a study of Graves' ophthalmopathy and Graves' hyperthyroidism. RNA transcripts provided the template for amplifying TCR beta CDR3 regions. HTBI primers served in a first-round RT-PCR, which a second-round multiplex PCR followed. In TCRdb, the multiplex PCR reads were re-called with MiXCR into one record per CDR3 protein. The sample contains some 400,000 distinct CDR3 sequences, around 19% of which appear only once. The sample was peripheral blood. All receptors derive from a woman between 18 and 29 years old with Graves' ophthalmopathy.

This clonotype was found a few times. V is TRBV7-2 and J is TRBJ2-3, with D maybe TRBD2 (7 bases). This CDR3 has 14 amino acids. CDR1 is SGHTA, CDR2 FQGNSA, per germline. Trimming removed 7 bases at V and 4 bases at J, with 15 bases between. The DNA of the CDR3 is TGTGCCAGCACCATTGCGGGGGCTGCAGATACGCAGTATTTT. Translated: CASTIAGAADTQYF.

This clonotype showed up many times. The chain carries TRBV12-3 or TRBV12-4 and TRBJ2-2; TRBD1 agrees at 7 bases. The V and J ends lost 5 bases and 5 bases, in that order; junction bases with no gene match: 14. CDR3 length: 17 amino acids. The CDR3 loop is CASSATPGQTLTGELFF. CDR3 nucleotides: TGTGCCAGCAGTGCAACCCCGGGACAGACACTAACCGGGGAGCTGTTTTTT.

This clonotype has ten or more counts. This sequence joins TRBV19 and TRBJ1-1; 7 bases are a match to TRBD1. From germline, CDR1 is LNHDA and CDR2 SQIVND (reference sequence). Trimming took 3 bases from V and 7 from J; bases not matched to a gene: 5. This CDR3 has 13 amino acids. The CDR3 sequence is CASSILGQVEAFF. The CDR3 nucleotides are TGTGCCAGTAGTATCCTCGGACAGGTTGAAGCTTTCTTT.

The chain recombines TRBV6-2 or TRBV6-3 with TRBJ1-1; 9 bases line up with TRBD1. The trim removed 8 bases at V and 1 base at J, leaving 8 bases unmatched. CDR3 length: 15 residues. In germline, CDR1 is MNHEY, CDR2 SVGEGT. The CDR3 region is CASRRTGDTNTEAFF. Written as DNA, the CDR3 is TGTGCCAGCCGTAGGACAGGGGACACGAACACTGAAGCTTTCTTT.

The table lists this clonotype with many counts. This chain joins TRBV30 and TRBJ2-2, with D perhaps being TRBD1 or TRBD2 (5 bases each). The length of the CDR3 is 15 residues. Trimming left V 2 bases short and J 3 bases short, with 13 bases between. The V gene's germline CDR1 is GTSNPN and CDR2 SVGIG (reference sequence). The CDR3 loop is CAWSFGGPDTGELFF. The CDR3, as DNA: TGTGCCTGGAGTTTTGGGGGACCGGACACCGGGGAGCTGTTTTTT.

This clonotype was counted at least ten times. This rearrangement joins TRBV6-5 to TRBJ2-4; D perhaps matches TRBD2 (7 bases). The CDR3 is made up of 14 amino acids. Trimming removed 6 bases at V and 3 bases at J, with 12 bases between. The germline V gene has CDR1 MNHEY and CDR2 SVGAGI. CDR3 in amino acids: CASRGGTYKNIQYF. CDR3 sequence (DNA): TGTGCCAGCAGGGGAGGGACATACAAAAACATTCAGTACTTC.

This clonotype was observed at least ten times. The chain employs TRBV12-3 or TRBV12-4 and TRBJ1-3, with TRBD1 matching over 11 bases. The junction had 4 bases not matched to a gene; V was cut back by 2 bases and J by 4 bases. This CDR3 contains 16 residues. DNA for the CDR3: TGTGCCAGCAGTTTAACGGGACAGGGGGTAGGAAACACCATATATTTT. This translates into CASSLTGQGVGNTIYF.

This clonotype was counted at least ten times. The chain links TRBV18 to TRBJ2-7, with D possibly being TRBD1 (6 bases). Germline lookup yields CDR1 KGHSH and CDR2 LQKENI. This CDR3 comprises 15 residues. The germline V and J ends were trimmed by 5 bases and 2 bases, with 16 bases remaining between them. The CDR3: CASSSGTPITYEQYF. The CDR3 DNA sequence: TGTGCCAGCTCATCGGGGACACCGATAACCTACGAGCAGTACTTC. Combining the CDR3 with reference TRBV18 and TRBJ2-7 gives the whole variable domain NAGVMQNPRHLVRRRGQEARLRCSPMKGHSHVYWYRQLPEEGLKFMVYLQKENIIDESGMPKERFSAEFPKEGPSILRIQQVVRGDSAAYFCASSSGTPITYEQYFGPGTRLTVT.

This clonotype was detected many times. V is TRBV28 and J is TRBJ1-1, with D tentatively TRBD1 (6 bases). CDR1 and CDR2 from the germline V gene are MDHEN and SYDVKM. Trimming stripped 7 bases from V and 5 bases from J, with 20 bases between. The CDR3 sequence is 15 residues long. The CDR3 DNA reads as TGTGCCAGCACCCGAGGCCCAGGGGTGGCAACTGAAGCTTTCTTT. Residues: CASTRGPGVATEAFF.

Many counts were recorded for this clonotype. J is TRBJ2-5 and V is TRBV29-1; perhaps TRBD1 as D (7 bases). Trimming stripped 0 bases from V and 1 base from J, with 15 bases between. This CDR3 is 16 amino acids long. Germline V gene lookup returns CDR1 SQVTM and CDR2 ANQGSEA. In DNA form, the CDR3 reads TGCAGCGTTGAAGATGGCAGGGGGGCCTTCCAAGAGACCCAGTACTTC. This translates into CSVEDGRGAFQETQYF.

The chain employs TRBV6-2 or TRBV6-3 and TRBJ1-2, with unresolved D. The V and J ends lost 4 bases and 4 bases respectively, with 19 bases between them. The V gene's germline CDR1 is MNHEY and CDR2 SVGEGT. This CDR3 region has 16 residues. This chain's CDR3 is CASSFTPPGTTYGYTF. DNA for the CDR3: TGTGCCAGCAGTTTTACACCGCCCGGTACCACCTATGGCTACACCTTC.

At least ten counts were recorded for this clonotype. The genes are TRBV24-1 and TRBJ2-2; D might be TRBD2 (5 bases). The CDR3 has 17 residues. Germline CDR1 is KGHDR and CDR2 is SFDVKD. V lost 3 bases to trimming and J lost 1 base, with 14 bases between them. In DNA, the CDR3 is TGTGCCACCAGTGATCCGCGGAGGATTTGGAACACCGGGGAGCTGTTTTTT. This codes for CATSDPRRIWNTGELFF.

This clonotype was detected many times. The chain employs TRBV12-3 or TRBV12-4 and TRBJ1-2, with a possible D match to TRBD1 (6 bases). V lost 3 bases and J lost 5, with 10 bases in between. This CDR3 region has 13 residues. CDR3 protein: CASSFARGYGYTF. CDR3 DNA sequence: TGTGCCAGCAGTTTTGCCAGGGGTTATGGCTACACCTTC.

This clonotype was seen many times. V is TRBV9 and J is TRBJ1-2; D is unclear. In germline, CDR1 is SGDLS, CDR2 YYNGEE. The CDR3 consists of 14 residues. V was shortened by 0 bases and J by 6 bases, with 12 bases between the two germline ends. CDR3 nucleotides: TGTGCCAGCAGCGTAGGCAGGCGAGGGAATGGCTACACCTTC. Its protein product is CASSVGRRGNGYTF. The full variable domain, rest sourced from reference TRBV9 and TRBJ1-2, is DSGVTQTPKHLITATGQRVTLRCSPRSGDLSVYWYQQSLDQGLQFLIQYYNGEERAKGNILERFSAQQFPDLHSELNLSSLELGDSALYFCASSVGRRGNGYTFGSGTRLTVV.

CDR3 protein: CASSNPQGRSYTF. The CDR3 DNA reads TGTGCCAGCAGTAATCCACAGGGGCGGAGCTACACCTTC. The J gene is TRBJ1-2, the V gene TRBV28, with 7 nucleotides matching TRBD1. In germline, CDR1 is MDHEN, CDR2 SYDVKM. Germline trimming cut 5 bases from V and 9 bases from J; bases unmatched to any gene: 9. This CDR3 has 13 residues.

On this clonotype: Mismatch with germline at one junction end may stem from a read error. The rearrangement links TRBV9 to TRBJ2-7, with 9 nucleotides matching TRBD1. CDR3 length: 14 amino acids. From germline, CDR1 is SGDLS and CDR2 YYNGEE. This CDR3 reads CASSPRDRAYGQYF. DNA for the CDR3: TGTGCCAGCAGCCCTCGGGACAGGGCATACGGGCAGTACTTC.

This clonotype was seen many times. The V and J genes are TRBV28 and TRBJ2-2; unclear D gene. Per germline, CDR1 MDHEN and CDR2 SYDVKM. The germline V and J ends were trimmed by 6 bases and 0 bases, with 5 bases remaining between them. This CDR3 region has 13 residues. The CDR3 protein is CASRVSNTGELFF. In DNA, the CDR3 is TGTGCCAGCAGAGTCTCGAACACCGGGGAGCTGTTTTTT.

In its sample, this clonotype was seen many times. The J gene is TRBJ1-1, the V gene TRBV14, with D unclear. The germline CDR1 and CDR2 sequences are SGHDN and FVKESK. The CDR3 is made up of 13 amino acids. Trimming left V 0 bases short and J 1 base short, with 3 bases between. As DNA, the CDR3 is TGTGCCAGCAGCCAAGATTGGAACACTGAAGCTTTCTTT. It is translated as CASSQDWNTEAFF.

There are many counts of this clonotype. This chain uses TRBV10-3 with TRBJ2-2; 7 nucleotides match TRBD2. V dropped 4 bases and J dropped 6; count of bases not matched to a gene: 8. This CDR3 has 15 amino acids. Germline CDR1 is ENHRY and CDR2 is SYGVKD. In DNA, the CDR3 is TGTGCCATCAGTGGCACGGGAGGAAGGGCCGGGGAGCTGTTTTTT. This gives the protein CAISGTGGRAGELFF.